This TCR beta chain was profiled in a study of naive and memory T cell subsets (dated by TCRdb to about 2017). For context, the study as a whole: An open-source, UMI-based TCR alpha and beta sequencing pipeline was applied to sorted naive and memory peripheral blood T cell subsets. RNA was DNase-treated and reverse transcribed with TCR constant-region primers, mostly using SuperScript III. The functional CMV T cell responses agreed completely with IgG serology results.

Points the paper makes about the study in general: A power law was followed by TCR abundance, with an exponent that differed between naive and memory subsets but was consistent across the three individuals. In both CD4 and CD8 cells, the Gini index increased while Shannon and inverse Simpson diversity decreased from naive through CM, EM and EMRA. Clonotypes were defined as single alpha or beta chain sequences, not paired alpha/beta receptors. RNA-based TCR counts may be influenced by expression changes linked to T cell activation and differentiation. The repertoire findings for the naive and memory subsets could not be validated against a ground truth, as none was available. After error correction, only a single occurrence was seen for over 90% of naive TCR sequences, so much steeper abundance distributions were produced than in memory subsets.

Library preparation was by UMI-ligation and nested PCR. An equimolar mix of two oligonucleotides covering both TRBC1 and TRBC2 was used as the beta constant-region primer. Four rounds of PCR, combining the SP2 primer with nested alpha and beta constant-region primers, were used to amplify the ligated cDNA. A single-stranded oligonucleotide carrying the SP2 primer and a 12-nucleotide UMI was ligated to the 3' end of the cDNA by T4 RNA ligase 1. The ligation reaction was incubated at 16°C for 20-24 hours. PCR2 was usually performed as a SYBR Green qPCR and halted at a preset threshold so that over-amplification would not occur. Agencourt AMPure XP magnetic beads were used for all purifications after the first. Libraries were quantified by Qubit and checked on a TapeStation, where a main peak was expected near 650 bp. The pooled libraries were sequenced on an Illumina MiSeq using v2 2x251 paired-end kits, which usually yielded about 0.95-2 million reads per sample. Each sample library was pooled at around 4.1 nM, and about 5-7% PhiX was included to improve cluster recognition. On the authors' methods: FASTQ reads processed by Demultiplexor were assigned V and J genes by Decombinator through tag matching that tolerated a single base-pair mismatch. By using UMIs, Collapsinator corrected both sequencing errors and the frequency errors caused by PCR heterogeneity. TCRs were translated and CDR3s were extracted from the conserved cysteine to the FGXG phenylalanine by CDR3Translator, with non-productive sequences being flagged. Gini, Shannon entropy and inverse Simpson indices were calculated on repertoires that had been subsampled to equal numbers of UMI-defined TCRs. Within the linear range, a power law was fitted to clonotype abundance distributions using maximum likelihood. On one naive CD8 sample, the pipeline and MIGEC gave similar UMI counts, unique TCR numbers and clonal distributions. Repertoires were searched for some 7,000 CMV-associated CDR3 sequences compiled from VDJdb and a published dataset. TCRdb reanalyzed the raw reads on its own, using fastp at Q25 for trimming and MiXCR for clone calling, and kept in-frame beta chains. Merged by CDR3 protein, the rows form single entries marked with the most common genes and DNA. The V and J calls shown here were made by TCRdb, not taken from the authors' results. In this sample the table shows roughly 7,500 distinct CDR3 sequences, 25% to 35% of which occur a single time. Around three fifths of the sample comes from the top ten.

The CDR3 measures 16 amino acids from cysteine to phenylalanine. The only DNA kept is the CDR3, 48 bases in frame from the first base. Trimming leaves V shorter by 2 bases and J shorter by 3 bases, with the junction holding 8 bases beyond the gene matches. Taken from the germline V gene, the CDR1 and CDR2 loops are MDHEN and SYDVKM. From the second PCR step on, the TCR alpha and beta chain libraries were amplified in separate reactions. Donor CMV status was determined by IFNgamma production from CD4+ T cells after overnight stimulation of fresh PBMCs with CMV viral lysate. CD4 T cells were positively selected with Miltenyi beads, followed by positive selection of CD8 T cells from the CD4-negative fraction. Cells stained for CD3, CD4, CD8, CD45RA, CD27 and a live/dead dye were sorted on a BD Aria II into four subsets by CD45RA and CD27. The sorting gate for effector memory cells was CD45RA-CD27-, and the sorting gate for EMRA cells was CD45RA+CD27-. Blood was obtained from three healthy volunteers, and the blood from each volunteer was fractionated into CD4 and CD8 T cells and subsequently into four differentiation subsets. About 130 ml of peripheral blood was collected from each donor, and PBMC were isolated from the blood using Ficoll-Paque PLUS density-gradient centrifugation. Sorted cells were lysed in RLT buffer, after which RNA was extracted using a Qiagen RNeasy kit and stored at -80 degrees C.

Judged by its sample share, this clonotype qualifies as medium-sized (0.01 to 0.1%). No antigen is known for it. No base quality information exists; no much larger clone differs at one position. Material: CD8+ TEMRA cells from blood. The cell subset or site label corresponds to: effector memory re-expressing CD45RA, CD45RA+ CD27-. The source is a human donor in good health. In this chain, TRBV28 is recombined with TRBJ2-5; 8 junctional bases match TRBD1. The DNA sequence is as follows: TGTGCCAGCAGTTTAGTTCCGGGACAGGACGAAGAGACCCAGTACTTC. This gives the protein CASSLVPGQDEETQYF.